This TCR beta chain was profiled in a study of T-cell memory formation after mild COVID-19. Points from the study as a whole: Pre-infection memory contained some responding clones, which suggested that cross-reactive memory had joined. CD4+ bias marked clones expanding day 15 to 37, unlike balanced contracting clones. Most CD4+ clones that shrank were in CM and EM, while CD8+ ones turned up in EMRA.

This CDR3 comprises 15 residues. Germline CDR1 reads LGHDT; CDR2 reads YNNKEL (reference sequence). V lost 0 bases to trimming and J lost 6 bases; unmatched junction nucleotides: 6. After 5'RACE with constant-segment primers, TCR alpha and TCR beta cDNA libraries carrying sample barcodes and UMIs were obtained. TCRdb processed the 5' RACE reads anew with MiXCR; each CDR3 protein has one entry. The top ten clones hold around an eighth of a sample with about 500,000 distinct CDR3 sequences, approximately 20% of them seen once. Concerning this clonotype itself: No antigen is known for it.

This chain joins TRBV3-1 and TRBJ2-7; 9 bases are a match to TRBD2. This sequence was found in an adult woman who had mild COVID-19 (a few samples of this study predate the infection). Cell type and time point are not known. Sequenced: PBMCs or a T cell subset sorted from them (not recorded which). The CDR3 nucleotides read TGTGCCAGCAGCCAAGAGATTCTAGCGGGGAGCGAGCAGTACTTC. Amino acid sequence: CASSQEILAGSEQYF.